This T cell receptor (beta chain) came from a study of blood T cell repertoires in COVID-19. Turning to the study itself: Researchers got acute and convalescent COVID-19 samples from the United States, Italy and Spain. In each case, the material was cDNA or gDNA derived from T cells, B-cell-depleted T cells, or PBMCs.

The CDR3 is 17 amino acids. From germline, CDR1 is SGHDT and CDR2 YYEEEE. V shed 2 bases, J shed 3 bases, and the junction held 10 bases outside the gene matches. In the original analysis: Nucleated cell number was recorded as an estimate derived from reference gene primer amplification. The assay was immunoSEQ multiplex PCR, and TCRdb's table has in-frame clones only and misses some. That table furnishes V, J and clone size, whereas the DNA furnished D and trimming. The sample has 51,000 or so clones; around 85% are singletons. Seattle's enrolled individuals joined amid active infection and were then monitored longitudinally.

The rearrangement links TRBV5-6 to TRBJ1-3, with 8 bases identical to TRBD1. The sequence came from a woman of 80 years or more with COVID-19, enrolled during active disease. Sequencing was carried out using peripheral blood. The chain's CDR3 is CASSFGIQGVGGNTIYF. The CDR3 DNA follows: TGTGCCAGCAGCTTTGGCATACAGGGGGTTGGTGGAAACACCATATATTTT.